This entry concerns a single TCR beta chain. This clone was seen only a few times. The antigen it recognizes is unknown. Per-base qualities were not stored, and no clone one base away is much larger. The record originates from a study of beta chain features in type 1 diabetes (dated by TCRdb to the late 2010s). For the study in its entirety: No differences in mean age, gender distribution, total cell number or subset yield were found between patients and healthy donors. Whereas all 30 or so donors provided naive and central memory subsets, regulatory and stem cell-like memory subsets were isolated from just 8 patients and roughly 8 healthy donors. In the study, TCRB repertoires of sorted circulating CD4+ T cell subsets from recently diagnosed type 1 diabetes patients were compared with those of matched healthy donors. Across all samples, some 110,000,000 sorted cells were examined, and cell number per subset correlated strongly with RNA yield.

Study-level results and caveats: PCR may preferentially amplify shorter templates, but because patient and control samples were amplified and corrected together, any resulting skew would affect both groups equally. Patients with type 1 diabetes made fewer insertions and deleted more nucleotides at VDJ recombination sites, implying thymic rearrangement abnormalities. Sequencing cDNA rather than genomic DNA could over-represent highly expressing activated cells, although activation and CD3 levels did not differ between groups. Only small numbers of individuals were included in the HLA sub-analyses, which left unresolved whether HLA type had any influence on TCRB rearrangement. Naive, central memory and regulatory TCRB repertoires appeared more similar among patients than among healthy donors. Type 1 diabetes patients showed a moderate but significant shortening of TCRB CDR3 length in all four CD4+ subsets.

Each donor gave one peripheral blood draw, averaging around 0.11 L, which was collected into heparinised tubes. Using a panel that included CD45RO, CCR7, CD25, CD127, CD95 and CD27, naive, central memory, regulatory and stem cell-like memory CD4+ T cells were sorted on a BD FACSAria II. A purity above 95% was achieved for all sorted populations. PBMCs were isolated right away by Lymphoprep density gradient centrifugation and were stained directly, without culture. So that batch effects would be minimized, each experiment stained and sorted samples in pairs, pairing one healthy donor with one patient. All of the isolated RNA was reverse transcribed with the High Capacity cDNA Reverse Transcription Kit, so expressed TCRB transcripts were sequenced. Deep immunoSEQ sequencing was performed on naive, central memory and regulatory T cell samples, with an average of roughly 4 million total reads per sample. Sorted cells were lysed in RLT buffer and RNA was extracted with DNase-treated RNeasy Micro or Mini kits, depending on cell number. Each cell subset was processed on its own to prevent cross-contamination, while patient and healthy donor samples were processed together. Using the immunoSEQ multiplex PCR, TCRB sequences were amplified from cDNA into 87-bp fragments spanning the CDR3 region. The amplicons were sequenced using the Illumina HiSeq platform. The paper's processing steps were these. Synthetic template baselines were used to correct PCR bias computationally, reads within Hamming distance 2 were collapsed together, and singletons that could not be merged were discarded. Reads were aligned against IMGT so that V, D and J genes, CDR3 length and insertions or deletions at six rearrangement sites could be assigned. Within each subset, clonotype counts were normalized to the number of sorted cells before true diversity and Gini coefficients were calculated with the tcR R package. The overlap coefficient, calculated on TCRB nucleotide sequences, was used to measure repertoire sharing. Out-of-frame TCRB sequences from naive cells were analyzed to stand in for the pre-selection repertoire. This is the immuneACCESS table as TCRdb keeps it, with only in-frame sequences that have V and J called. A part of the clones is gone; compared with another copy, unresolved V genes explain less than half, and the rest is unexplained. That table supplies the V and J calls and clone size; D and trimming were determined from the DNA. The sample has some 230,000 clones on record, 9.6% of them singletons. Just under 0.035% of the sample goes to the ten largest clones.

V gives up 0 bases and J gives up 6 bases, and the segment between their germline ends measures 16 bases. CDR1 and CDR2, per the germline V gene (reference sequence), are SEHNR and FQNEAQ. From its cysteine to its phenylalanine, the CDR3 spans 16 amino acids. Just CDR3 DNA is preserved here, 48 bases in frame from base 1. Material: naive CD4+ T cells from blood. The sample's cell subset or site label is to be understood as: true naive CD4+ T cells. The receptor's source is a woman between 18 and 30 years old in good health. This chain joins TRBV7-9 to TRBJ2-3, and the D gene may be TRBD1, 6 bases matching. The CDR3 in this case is CASSLARQGPTDTQYF. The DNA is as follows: TGTGCCAGCAGCTTAGCAAGGCAGGGGCCGACTGATACGCAGTATTTT. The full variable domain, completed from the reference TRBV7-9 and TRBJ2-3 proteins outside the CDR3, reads DTGVSQNPRHKITKRGQNVTFRCDPISEHNRLYWYRQTLGQGPEFLTYFQNEAQLEKSRLLSDRFSAERPKGSFSTLEIQRTEQGDSAMYLCASSLARQGPTDTQYFGPGTRLTVL.